Presented here are 14 T cell receptor beta chains from one specimen sequenced in a study of naive and memory T cell subsets. The beta constant-region primer was an equimolar mix of two oligonucleotides covering TRBC1 and TRBC2. TCRdb reprocessed the UMI-ligation and nested PCR reads via MiXCR and lists one record per CDR3 protein. The profile shows 120,000 to 150,000 distinct CDR3 sequences, over 15% of them singletons. Sequences were obtained from naive CD4+ T cells from blood. These receptors all come from a human donor in good health.

This clonotype was observed many times. The V and J genes are TRBV12-3 or TRBV12-4 and TRBJ2-1, with D perhaps TRBD1 (7 bases). V lost 4 bases and J lost 3, with 16 bases in between. This CDR3 is 16 amino acids long. The CDR3 DNA reads as TGTGCCAGCAGTTCCCCAGGGGGGTTAGGCTACAATGAGCAGTTCTTC. Translated, it gives CASSSPGGLGYNEQFF.

The V gene is TRBV15, the J gene TRBJ1-5; D gene uncertain. Trimming took 0 bases from V and 1 from J, leaving 10 bases between them. The CDR3 has 16 residues. From germline, CDR1 is LNHNV and CDR2 YYDKDF (reference sequence). The CDR3 spells CATSRDRLGSNQPQHF. CDR3 DNA sequence: TGTGCCACCAGCAGAGATCGGTTGGGAAGCAATCAGCCCCAGCATTTT.

The genes are TRBV7-9 and TRBJ2-7; D may be TRBD1 (6 bases). The CDR3 contains 13 residues. The V end lost 4 bases, the J end lost 6 bases, and 13 bases lay between the germline ends. Germline CDR1 reads SEHNR; CDR2 reads FQNEAQ (reference sequence). The CDR3 spells CASSSYTGSEQYF. DNA of the CDR3: TGTGCCAGCAGCTCTTATACAGGGTCCGAGCAGTACTTC.

This rearrangement joins TRBV20-1 to TRBJ2-5; no firm D call. The CDR3 is 12 residues long. Germline V lookup: CDR1 DFQATT, CDR2 SNEGSKA (reference sequence). The CDR3 protein is CSVSLAEETQYF. The CDR3 DNA reads as TGCAGCGTTTCCTTAGCCGAGGAGACCCAGTACTTC.

This clonotype has just a few counts. The chain recombines TRBV3-1 with TRBJ2-1; no clear D. The CDR3 sequence is 16 residues long. Germline lookup yields CDR1 LGHDT and CDR2 YNNKEL (reference sequence). V was cut by 0 bases and J by 5 bases, with 14 bases left in between. In nucleotides, the CDR3 is TGTGCCAGCAGCCAAGAGGTCTTTGCAGGAGACAATGAGCAGTTCTTC. It is translated as CASSQEVFAGDNEQFF.

The sample holds many counts of this clonotype. The rearrangement joins TRBV29-1 to TRBJ2-7, with 9 positions matching TRBD1. J lost 2 bases, V lost 3 bases, and 5 bases had no gene match. This CDR3 has 14 residues. Per the germline V gene, CDR1 is SQVTM and CDR2 is ANQGSEA. The CDR3 DNA reads TGCAGCGTTGAGTTAGGACAGGGGACCTACGAGCAGTACTTC. It is translated as CSVELGQGTYEQYF.

The chain uses TRBV3-1 and TRBJ2-5; possibly TRBD1 or TRBD2 for D (5 bases each). Germline V gene sequence: CDR1 LGHDT, CDR2 YNNKEL (reference sequence). This CDR3 spans 16 amino acids. V lost 1 base to trimming and J lost 6 bases, with 18 bases between them. CDR3 sequence reads: CASSQAGTLPGKTQYF. CDR3 nucleotide sequence: TGTGCCAGCAGCCAAGCCGGGACCCTCCCTGGAAAGACCCAGTACTTC.

The chain has TRBV5-1 and TRBJ2-7, with TRBD2 identical over 13 bases. CDR1 is SGHRS and CDR2 is YFSETQ in the germline V gene. With 0 bases clipped from V and 7 bases from J, the junction kept 7 bases outside the gene matches. The CDR3 contains 16 residues. CDR3 in DNA: TGCGCCAGCAGCTTGGGCGGACTAGCGGGAGAGGGGGAGCAGTACTTC. It specifies CASSLGGLAGEGEQYF.

The rearrangement uses TRBV25-1 and TRBJ2-7; TRBD2 matches 10 bases. Germline V gene sequence: CDR1 MGHDK, CDR2 SYGVNS. Trimming at V came to 5 bases and at J to 4 bases, leaving 2 bases not matched to a gene. CDR3 length: 13 amino acids. The CDR3 DNA is TGTGCCAGCAGTTCTAGCGGGAGATACGAGCAGTACTTC. This codes for CASSSSGRYEQYF.

The CDR3 DNA follows: TGCAGTGCTAGTGCCTCTGTACGGGGGACCTACGAGCAGTACTTC. Translated: CSASASVRGTYEQYF. The chain employs TRBV20-1 and TRBJ2-7; D might be TRBD2 (6 bases). Germline loops: CDR1 DFQATT, CDR2 SNEGSKA (reference sequence). V lost 3 bases to trimming and J lost 2 bases, with 17 bases between them. CDR3 size: 15 residues.

The CDR3 here is CSVGIGSYNEQFF. The CDR3 DNA reads TGCAGCGTGGGAATAGGGTCCTACAATGAGCAGTTCTTC. The chain links TRBV29-1 to TRBJ2-1; D unresolved. The CDR3 consists of 13 residues. CDR1 and CDR2 (germline): SQVTM, ANQGSEA. V lost 6 bases and J 1 base, leaving 10 bases between the germline ends.

The V gene is TRBV18, the J gene TRBJ2-1; 10 bases fit TRBD2. Trimming at V came to 7 bases and at J to 6 bases, leaving 3 bases not matched to a gene. The CDR3 is made up of 13 amino acids. Germline V gives CDR1 KGHSH, CDR2 LQKENI. The CDR3 sequence: CASLAGGSNEQFF. The DNA of the CDR3 is TGTGCCAGCTTAGCGGGAGGCAGCAATGAGCAGTTCTTC.

This rearrangement joins TRBV12-5 to TRBJ1-5; D call uncertain. Trimming took off 6 bases at V and 7 bases at J, with 7 bases between the two ends. Germline V gene lookup returns CDR1 LGHNT and CDR2 FRNRAP. The CDR3 is 11 residues long. The CDR3 protein is CASGGRQPQHF. CDR3 in DNA: TGTGCTAGTGGGGGCCGGCAGCCCCAGCATTTT.

This clonotype appeared a few times. The J gene is TRBJ2-5, the V gene TRBV5-1; TRBD1 or TRBD2 may be the D gene (5 bases each). Germline V gene lookup returns CDR1 SGHRS and CDR2 YFSETQ. The length of the CDR3 is 16 residues. The germline V and J ends were trimmed by 0 bases and 0 bases, with 12 bases remaining between them. The CDR3 DNA follows: TGCGCCAGCAGCTTGGGTCGGGACGTATACCAAGAGACCCAGTACTTC. Its translation is CASSLGRDVYQETQYF.